Reported below is one T cell receptor (beta chain). These data come from a study of CD8+ T cells in alopecia areata. Reverse transcription of extracted RNA yielded cDNA, which provided the sequencing template. TCRdb's table, derived via immunoSEQ multiplex PCR, lists solely in-frame clones and lacks some. The data contain about 110,000 clones, about 50% of them singletons. Patients with alopecia areata provided lesional scalp punch biopsies as well as peripheral blood. The receptor was derived from a human donor with alopecia areata. The source material was NKG2D-low CD8+ T cells sorted from blood.

Written as DNA, the CDR3 is TGTGCCAGCAACGCCGGGACAGTGAACACTGAAGCTTTCTTT. It encodes CASNAGTVNTEAFF. J is TRBJ1-1 and V is TRBV9; 7 positions match TRBD1. The CDR3 contains 14 residues. The germline gives CDR1 SGDLS, CDR2 YYNGEE. V gave up 6 bases and J gave up 0 bases; unmatched junction bases: 5.